One sample yielded the 18 T cell receptor beta chains listed below, sequenced in a study of response to subunit inactivated influenza vaccine. A single record per CDR3 protein comes from TCRdb applying MiXCR to the RT-PCR reads. The data show about 700,000 distinct CDR3 sequences, about 15% seen once. This specimen consisted of PBMCs from blood, obtained roughly 2 weeks before vaccination. The receptors stem from a man aged 45-60 years who received an inactivated influenza vaccine.

A few counts support this clonotype. This rearrangement joins TRBV27 to TRBJ2-5, with a possible D match to TRBD2 (5 bases). Germline CDR1 MNHEY, CDR2 SMNVEV (reference sequence). The CDR3 has 15 residues. The V end lost 3 bases, the J end lost 5 bases, and 16 bases lay between the germline ends. Here the CDR3 reads CASSLRLSGWETQYF. The CDR3 bases are TGTGCCAGCAGTTTGCGTCTCTCGGGATGGGAGACCCAGTACTTC.

The rearrangement joins TRBV20-1 to TRBJ2-1; TRBD2 is a possible D gene (6 bases). The CDR3 is 14 amino acids. The V gene lost 0 bases and the J gene lost 2 bases, with 8 bases spanning the gap. Germline CDR1 and CDR2: DFQATT and SNEGSKA (reference sequence). CDR3 DNA: TGCAGTGCTAGAGAATGGGAGGCCTACAATGAGCAGTTCTTC. Translating gives CSAREWEAYNEQFF.

V usage is TRBV5-1 and J usage is TRBJ2-3; the D is unclear. Germline V gene lookup returns CDR1 SGHRS and CDR2 YFSETQ. Trimming removed 5 bases at V and 6 bases at J, with 10 bases between. The CDR3 is made up of 12 amino acids. This chain's CDR3 is CASRWSMDTQYF. The CDR3 DNA reads TGCGCCAGCAGGTGGTCTATGGATACGCAGTATTTT.

This chain links TRBV6-2 or TRBV6-3 with TRBJ2-3; TRBD2 matches 7 bases. The CDR3 contains 17 residues. Germline lookup yields CDR1 MNHEY and CDR2 SVGEGT. J gave up 1 base and V 0 bases, and 7 bases lay outside the gene matches. The CDR3 nucleotides are TGTGCCAGCAGTTACTCGAGACGGGAGGCCCGCACAGATACGCAGTATTTT. Its translation: CASSYSRREARTDTQYF.

V usage is TRBV5-6 and J usage is TRBJ1-1; 7 bases map to TRBD1. The germline V gene encodes CDR1 SGHDT and CDR2 YYEEEE. After removal of 4 bases from V and 7 bases from J, the junction contained 4 bases not matched to a gene. This CDR3 contains 12 residues. CDR3 residues: CASSRGTDEAFF. For the CDR3, the DNA is TGTGCCAGCAGCAGAGGGACAGATGAAGCTTTCTTT.

Note on this clonotype: Relative to the germline gene, one junction end is altered; a read error may explain this. The rearrangement joins TRBV20-1 to TRBJ2-1; 10 bases map to TRBD1. Per the germline V gene, CDR1 is DFQATT and CDR2 is SNEGSKA (reference sequence). This CDR3 is built from 17 residues. CDR3 residues: CCAFQGDRGFSYNEQFF. As DNA, the CDR3 is TGCTGTGCTTTTCAGGGGGACAGGGGCTTCTCCTACAATGAGCAGTTCTTC.

This rearrangement joins TRBV6-5 to TRBJ2-2; 11 bases map to TRBD2. Trimming removed 2 bases from V and 7 bases from J; junction bases left unmatched: 9. The CDR3 runs 17 residues. Germline V gene lookup returns CDR1 MNHEY and CDR2 SVGAGI. This chain's CDR3 is CASSYGKLAGDLGELFF. The CDR3 DNA is TGTGCCAGCAGTTACGGGAAACTAGCGGGAGATCTCGGGGAGCTGTTTTTT.

The chain links TRBV5-8 to TRBJ1-4; D is possibly TRBD1 (5 bases). This CDR3 contains 14 residues. V lost 3 bases to trimming and J lost 6 bases, with 12 bases between them. Germline values: CDR1 SGHTS, CDR2 YDEGEE. The CDR3 DNA is TGTGCCAGCAGCTCCGATGGGACGGATGAAAAACTGTTTTTT. This translates into CASSSDGTDEKLFF.

This clonotype has ten or more counts. J is TRBJ1-1 and V is TRBV20-1; D unresolved. Looked up from germline, CDR1 is DFQATT and CDR2 is SNEGSKA (reference sequence). The V end lost 6 bases, the J end lost 4 bases, and 12 bases lay between the germline ends. The CDR3 spans 12 residues. Written as DNA, the CDR3 is TGCAGTGCAGTGCCGATGCGCACTGAAGCTTTCTTT. This codes for CSAVPMRTEAFF.

This chain joins TRBV4-1 and TRBJ2-7; TRBD1 agrees at 7 bases. Trimming at V came to 3 bases and at J to 5 bases, leaving 7 bases not matched to a gene. Per germline, CDR1 MGHRA and CDR2 YSYEKL. CDR3 length equals 14 residues. CDR3 residues: CASSHTGEGNEQYF. The CDR3 DNA sequence: TGCGCCAGCAGCCATACAGGGGAAGGGAACGAGCAGTACTTC.

This clonotype was detected only a few times. J is TRBJ1-5 and V is TRBV30, with 8 positions matching TRBD1. The J segment lost 4 bases and the V segment lost 2 bases, leaving 4 bases of the junction unmatched. The CDR3 extends over 14 amino acids. Germline V lookup: CDR1 GTSNPN, CDR2 SVGIG (reference sequence). Here the CDR3 DNA reads TGTGCCTGGAGTCAGGGGGCTTTGAATCAGCCCCAGCATTTT. Translation gives CAWSQGALNQPQHF.

The chain is built from TRBV12-3 or TRBV12-4 and TRBJ1-3; D possibly corresponds to TRBD1 (5 bases). Between the trimmed V and J ends, which lost 8 bases and 4 bases, there was a span of 18 bases. This CDR3 comprises 15 residues. Written as DNA, the CDR3 is TGTGCCAGCGTCTCTCATGGGGGGGGAGGAAACACCATATATTTT. It codes for CASVSHGGGGNTIYF.

The V call is TRBV20-1, the J call TRBJ2-3; a weak D match, TRBD2 (7 bases). Between the trimmed V and J ends, which lost 8 bases and 2 bases, there was a span of 20 bases. The CDR3 contains 15 residues. Germline V gives CDR1 DFQATT, CDR2 SNEGSKA (reference sequence). DNA for the CDR3: TGCAGTAGTCCGGGGGGCGTTCGTATCACAGATACGCAGTATTTT. Its protein is CSSPGGVRITDTQYF.

The chain couples TRBV4-1 to TRBJ1-1, with D possibly TRBD1 on 5 matching bases. Trimming took 1 base from V and 2 from J, leaving 11 bases between them. The germline V gene encodes CDR1 MGHRA and CDR2 YSYEKL. This CDR3 is built from 15 residues. The CDR3 is CASSQASQGNTEAFF. The CDR3 DNA follows: TGCGCCAGCAGCCAAGCCTCGCAGGGAAACACTGAAGCTTTCTTT.

This sequence joins TRBV5-1 and TRBJ2-2; possibly TRBD1 for D (5 bases). CDR1 and CDR2 (germline): SGHRS, YFSETQ. The V and J ends lost 0 bases and 5 bases respectively, with 8 bases between them. CDR3 size: 14 residues. The CDR3 DNA is TGCGCCAGCAGCTTGGACTCAGGGACCGGGGAGCTGTTTTTT. The encoded protein is CASSLDSGTGELFF. Complete variable domain (other parts from reference TRBV5-1 and TRBJ2-2): KAGVTQTPRYLIKTRGQQVTLSCSPISGHRSVSWYQQTPGQGLQFLFEYFSETQRNKGNFPGRFSGRQFSNSRSEMNVSTLELGDSALYLCASSLDSGTGELFFGEGSRLTVL.

This clonotype has only a few counts. This chain links TRBV20-1 with TRBJ2-3; 8 bases align to TRBD2. V was clipped by 0 bases and J by 10 bases; unmatched bases: 6. This CDR3 comprises 13 residues. The germline CDR1 and CDR2 sequences are DFQATT and SNEGSKA (reference sequence). The CDR3 nucleotides read TGCAGTGCTAGAGATCCTTTACTAGCGGCGCAGTATTTT. Amino acids: CSARDPLLAAQYF.

This clonotype was seen many times. The V call is TRBV6-5, the J call TRBJ2-7, with D perhaps matching TRBD1 or TRBD2 (5 bases each). V was shortened by 0 bases and J by 5 bases, with 14 bases between the two germline ends. The CDR3 has 15 residues. Germline assignment: CDR1 MNHEY and CDR2 SVGAGI. CDR3 DNA: TGTGCCAGCAGTTACTCGAATCAGGGACGAAACGAGCAGTACTTC. Protein: CASSYSNQGRNEQYF.

This clonotype was picked up a small number of times. V gene TRBV15 combines with J gene TRBJ1-6; D is unresolved. The CDR3 consists of 13 residues. V was trimmed by 0 bases and J by 10 bases, leaving 7 bases between them. Germline V gene sequence: CDR1 LNHNV, CDR2 YYDKDF (reference sequence). CDR3 nucleotides: TGTGCCACCAGCAGAGATCTGACCTCACCCCTCCACTTT. This gives the protein CATSRDLTSPLHF.